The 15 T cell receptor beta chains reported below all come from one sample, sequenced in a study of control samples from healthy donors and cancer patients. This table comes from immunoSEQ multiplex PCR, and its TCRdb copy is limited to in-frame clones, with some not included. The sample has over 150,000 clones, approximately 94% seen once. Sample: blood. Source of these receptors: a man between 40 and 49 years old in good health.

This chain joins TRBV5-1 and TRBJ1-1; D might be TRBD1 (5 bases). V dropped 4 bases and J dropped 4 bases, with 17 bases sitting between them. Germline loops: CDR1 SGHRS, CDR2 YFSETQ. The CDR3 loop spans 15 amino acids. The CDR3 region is CASSPGGVSSTEAFF. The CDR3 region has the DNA TGCGCCAGCAGCCCTGGGGGGGTGTCCAGCACTGAAGCTTTCTTT.

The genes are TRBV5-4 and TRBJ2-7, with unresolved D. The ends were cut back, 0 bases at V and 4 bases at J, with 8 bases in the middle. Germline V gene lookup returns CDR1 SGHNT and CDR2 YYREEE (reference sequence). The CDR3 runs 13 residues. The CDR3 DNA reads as TGTGCCAGCAGCTTGGAGTTTGGTTACGAGCAGTACTTC. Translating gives CASSLEFGYEQYF. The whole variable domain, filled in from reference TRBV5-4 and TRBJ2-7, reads ETGVTQSPTHLIKTRGQQVTLRCSSQSGHNTVSWYQQALGQGPQFIFQYYREEENGRGNFPPRFSGLQFPNYSSELNVNALELDDSALYLCASSLEFGYEQYFGPGTRLTVT.

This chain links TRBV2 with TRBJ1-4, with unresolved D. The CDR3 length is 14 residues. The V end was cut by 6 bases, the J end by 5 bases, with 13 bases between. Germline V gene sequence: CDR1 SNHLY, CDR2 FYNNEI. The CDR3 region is CASRVELGNEKLFF. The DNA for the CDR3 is TGTGCCAGCAGGGTTGAGCTAGGGAATGAAAAACTGTTTTTT.

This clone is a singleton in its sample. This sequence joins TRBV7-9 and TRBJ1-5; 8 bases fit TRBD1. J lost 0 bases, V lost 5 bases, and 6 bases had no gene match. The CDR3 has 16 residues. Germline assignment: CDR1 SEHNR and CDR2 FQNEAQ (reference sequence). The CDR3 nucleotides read TGTGCCAGCAGCGTCGGGACAGGTTATAGCAATCAGCCCCAGCATTTT. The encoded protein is CASSVGTGYSNQPQHF. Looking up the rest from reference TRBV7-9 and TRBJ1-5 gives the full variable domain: DTGVSQNPRHKITKRGQNVTFRCDPISEHNRLYWYRQTLGQGPEFLTYFQNEAQLEKSRLLSDRFSAERPKGSFSTLEIQRTEQGDSAMYLCASSVGTGYSNQPQHFGDGTRLSIL.

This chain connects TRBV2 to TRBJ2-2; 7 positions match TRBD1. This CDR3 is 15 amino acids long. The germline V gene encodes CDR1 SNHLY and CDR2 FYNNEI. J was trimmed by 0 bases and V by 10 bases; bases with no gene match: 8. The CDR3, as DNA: TGTGCCACCGGGACAGCACGTTCGAACACCGGGGAGCTGTTTTTT. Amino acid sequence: CATGTARSNTGELFF.

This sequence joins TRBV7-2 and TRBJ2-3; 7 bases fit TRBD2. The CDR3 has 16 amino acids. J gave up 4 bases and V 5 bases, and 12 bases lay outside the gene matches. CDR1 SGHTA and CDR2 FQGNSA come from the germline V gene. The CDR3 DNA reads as TGTGCCAGCAGCGCGCTGGGAGGGGAGGTCGCAGATACGCAGTATTTT. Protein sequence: CASSALGGEVADTQYF. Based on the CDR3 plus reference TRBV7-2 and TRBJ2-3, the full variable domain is GAGVSQSPSNKVTEKGKDVELRCDPISGHTALYWYRQSLGQGLEFLIYFQGNSAPDKSGLPSDRFSAERTGGSVSTLTIQRTQQEDSAVYLCASSALGGEVADTQYFGPGTRLTVL.

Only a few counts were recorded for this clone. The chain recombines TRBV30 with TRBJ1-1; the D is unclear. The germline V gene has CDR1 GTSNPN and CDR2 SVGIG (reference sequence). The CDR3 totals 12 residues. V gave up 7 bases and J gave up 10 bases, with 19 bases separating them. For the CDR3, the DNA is TGTGCCTTAGACTTCCGAATAAGCGGAGCTTTCTTT. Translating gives CALDFRISGAFF.

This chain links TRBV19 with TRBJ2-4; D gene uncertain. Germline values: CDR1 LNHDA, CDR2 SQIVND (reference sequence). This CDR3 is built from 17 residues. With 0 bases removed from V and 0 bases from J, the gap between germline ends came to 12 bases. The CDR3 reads CASSIDNSGGAKNIQYF. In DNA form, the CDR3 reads TGTGCCAGTAGTATAGATAACAGTGGCGGAGCCAAAAACATTCAGTACTTC.

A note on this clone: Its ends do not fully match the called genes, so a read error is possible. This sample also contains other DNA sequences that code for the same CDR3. The CDR3 loop is CASRQGGAGNQPQHF. The CDR3 DNA follows: TGTGCCAGCAGACAGGGAGGGGCTGGCAATCAGCCTCAGCATTTT. The chain recombines TRBV27 with TRBJ1-5, with TRBD1 as a possible D gene (6 bases). CDR1 is MNHEY, CDR2 SMNVEV, per germline (reference sequence). The CDR3 is 15 residues long.

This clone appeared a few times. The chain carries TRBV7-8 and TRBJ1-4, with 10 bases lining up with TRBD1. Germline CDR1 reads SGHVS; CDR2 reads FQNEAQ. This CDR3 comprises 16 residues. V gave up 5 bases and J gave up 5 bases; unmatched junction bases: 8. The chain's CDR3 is CASSPGDRGRNEKLFF. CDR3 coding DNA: TGTGCCAGCAGCCCCGGAGACAGGGGGCGAAATGAAAAACTGTTTTTT.

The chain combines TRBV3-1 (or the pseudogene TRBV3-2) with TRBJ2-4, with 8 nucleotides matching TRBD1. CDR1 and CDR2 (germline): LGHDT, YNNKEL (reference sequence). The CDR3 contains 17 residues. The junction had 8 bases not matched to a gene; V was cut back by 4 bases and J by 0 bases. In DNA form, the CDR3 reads TGTGCCAGCAGCCCCGAAACAGGGGGTTTAGCCAAAAACATTCAGTACTTC. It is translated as CASSPETGGLAKNIQYF.

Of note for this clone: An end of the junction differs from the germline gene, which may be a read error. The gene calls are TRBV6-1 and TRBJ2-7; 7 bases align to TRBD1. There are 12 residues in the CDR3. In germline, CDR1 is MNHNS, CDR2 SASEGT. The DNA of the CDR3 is TGTGCCAGCAGGGAAGGGGGCTTCGAGCAGTACTTC. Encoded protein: CASREGGFEQYF.

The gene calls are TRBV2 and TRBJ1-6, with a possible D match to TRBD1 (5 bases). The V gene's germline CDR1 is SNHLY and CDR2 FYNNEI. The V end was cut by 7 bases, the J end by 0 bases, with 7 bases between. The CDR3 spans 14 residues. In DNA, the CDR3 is TGTGCCAGCAAGCAGGGCTCCTATAATTCACCCCTCCACTTT. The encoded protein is CASKQGSYNSPLHF. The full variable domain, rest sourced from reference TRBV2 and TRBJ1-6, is EPEVTQTPSHQVTQMGQEVILRCVPISNHLYFYWYRQILGQKVEFLVSFYNNEISEKSEIFDDQFSVERPDGSNFTLKIRSTKLEDSAMYFCASKQGSYNSPLHFGNGTRLTVT.

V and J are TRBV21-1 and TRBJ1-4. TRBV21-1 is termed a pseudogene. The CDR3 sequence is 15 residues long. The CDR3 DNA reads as TGTGCCAGCAGCAAAGCGCTTTCCGGGAATGAAAAACTGTTTTTT. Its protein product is CASSKALSGNEKLFF.

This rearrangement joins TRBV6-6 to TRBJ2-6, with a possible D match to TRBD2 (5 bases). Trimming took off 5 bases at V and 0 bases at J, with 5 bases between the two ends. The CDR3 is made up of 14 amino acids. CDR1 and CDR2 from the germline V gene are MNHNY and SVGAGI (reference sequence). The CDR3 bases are TGTGCCAGCAGTGGGAGCTCTGGGGCCAACGTCCTGACTTTC. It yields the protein CASSGSSGANVLTF.